The T cell receptor (beta chain) described here comes from a study of control samples from healthy donors and cancer patients. Measured with immunoSEQ multiplex PCR; TCRdb has only the in-frame clones, and not every one. The sample consists of about 120,000 clones, just over 90% of them appearing once. Germline loops: CDR1 MNHNS, CDR2 SASEGT. Germline trimming cut 1 base from V and 1 base from J; bases unmatched to any gene: 10. CDR3 length: 17 amino acids. The chain combines TRBV6-1 with TRBJ2-7; the match to TRBD1 covers 7 bases. Material for sequencing was PBMCs. The source is a man aged 50 or older with head and neck cancer. The CDR3, as DNA: TGTGCCAGCAGTGAAGTTTGGGGGACAGAGACGTCCTACGAGCAGTACTTC. Its protein is CASSEVWGTETSYEQYF.